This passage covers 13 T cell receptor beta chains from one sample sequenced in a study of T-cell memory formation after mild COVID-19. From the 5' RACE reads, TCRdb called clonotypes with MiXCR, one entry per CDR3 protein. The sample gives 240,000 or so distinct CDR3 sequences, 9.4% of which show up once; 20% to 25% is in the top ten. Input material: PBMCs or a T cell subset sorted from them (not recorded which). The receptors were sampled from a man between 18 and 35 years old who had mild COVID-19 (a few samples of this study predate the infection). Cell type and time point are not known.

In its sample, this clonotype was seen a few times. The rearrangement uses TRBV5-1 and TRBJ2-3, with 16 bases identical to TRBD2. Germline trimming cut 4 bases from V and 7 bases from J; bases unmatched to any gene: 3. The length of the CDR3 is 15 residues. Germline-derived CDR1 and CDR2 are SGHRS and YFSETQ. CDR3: CASSQGLAGGNTQYF. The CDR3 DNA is TGCGCCAGCAGCCAGGGACTAGCGGGGGGGAATACGCAGTATTTT.

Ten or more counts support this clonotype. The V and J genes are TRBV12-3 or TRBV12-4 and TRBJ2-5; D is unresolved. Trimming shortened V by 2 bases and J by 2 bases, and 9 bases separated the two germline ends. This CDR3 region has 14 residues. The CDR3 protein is CASSLNWIQETQYF. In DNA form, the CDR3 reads TGTGCCAGCAGTTTAAACTGGATACAAGAGACCCAGTACTTC.

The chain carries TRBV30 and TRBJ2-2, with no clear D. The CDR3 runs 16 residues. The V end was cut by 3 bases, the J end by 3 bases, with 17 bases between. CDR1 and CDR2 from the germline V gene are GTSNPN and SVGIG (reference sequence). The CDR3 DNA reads TGTGCCTGGAGCTTCGGGTGGGAACGAGACACCGGGGAGCTGTTTTTT. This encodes CAWSFGWERDTGELFF.

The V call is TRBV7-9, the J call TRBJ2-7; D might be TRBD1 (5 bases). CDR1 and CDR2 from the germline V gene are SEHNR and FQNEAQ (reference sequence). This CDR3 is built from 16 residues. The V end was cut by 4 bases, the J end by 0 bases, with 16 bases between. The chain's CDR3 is CASSSPSTENSYEQYF. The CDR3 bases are TGTGCCAGCAGCTCACCCTCGACAGAGAACTCCTACGAGCAGTACTTC.

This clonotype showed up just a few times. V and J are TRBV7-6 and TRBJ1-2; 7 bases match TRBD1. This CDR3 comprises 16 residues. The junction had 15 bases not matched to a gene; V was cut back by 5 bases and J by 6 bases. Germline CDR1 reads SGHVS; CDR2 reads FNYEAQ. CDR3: CASSPRGRGRMDGYTF. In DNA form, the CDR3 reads TGTGCCAGCAGCCCCCGAGGGAGGGGGCGCATGGATGGCTACACCTTC.

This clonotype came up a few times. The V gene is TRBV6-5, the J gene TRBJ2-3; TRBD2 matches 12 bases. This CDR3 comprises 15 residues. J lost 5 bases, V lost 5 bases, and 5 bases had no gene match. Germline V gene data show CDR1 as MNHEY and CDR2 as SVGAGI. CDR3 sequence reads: CASSPGTSGRDTQYF. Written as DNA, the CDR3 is TGTGCCAGCAGTCCCGGGACTAGCGGGCGAGATACGCAGTATTTT.

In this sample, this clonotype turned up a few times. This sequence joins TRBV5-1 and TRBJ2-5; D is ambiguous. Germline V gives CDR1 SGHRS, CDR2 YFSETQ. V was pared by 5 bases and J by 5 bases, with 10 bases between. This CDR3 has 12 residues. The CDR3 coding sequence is TGCGCCAGCAGTTGGGATTCCGAGACCCAGTACTTC. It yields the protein CASSWDSETQYF. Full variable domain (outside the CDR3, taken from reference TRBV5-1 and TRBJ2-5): KAGVTQTPRYLIKTRGQQVTLSCSPISGHRSVSWYQQTPGQGLQFLFEYFSETQRNKGNFPGRFSGRQFSNSRSEMNVSTLELGDSALYLCASSWDSETQYFGPGTRLLVL.

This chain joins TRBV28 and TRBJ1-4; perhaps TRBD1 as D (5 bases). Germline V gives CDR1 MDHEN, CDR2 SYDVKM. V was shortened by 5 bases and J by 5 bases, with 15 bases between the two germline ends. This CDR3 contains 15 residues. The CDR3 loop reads CASSNQGTTNEKLFF. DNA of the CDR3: TGTGCCAGCAGTAACCAGGGTACCACAAATGAAAAACTGTTTTTT.

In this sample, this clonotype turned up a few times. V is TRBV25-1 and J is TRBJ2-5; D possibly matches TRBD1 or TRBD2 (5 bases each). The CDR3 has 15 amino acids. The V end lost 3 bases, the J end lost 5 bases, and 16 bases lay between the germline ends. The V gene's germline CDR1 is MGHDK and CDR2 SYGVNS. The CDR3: CASSDRQGRGETQYF. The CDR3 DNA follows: TGTGCCAGCAGTGATCGGCAGGGCAGAGGGGAGACCCAGTACTTC.

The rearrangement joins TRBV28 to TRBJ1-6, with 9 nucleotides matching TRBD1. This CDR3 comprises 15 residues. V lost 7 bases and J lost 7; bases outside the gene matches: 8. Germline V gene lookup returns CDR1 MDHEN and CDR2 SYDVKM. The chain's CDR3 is CASKTAGTGNSPLHF. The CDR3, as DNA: TGTGCCAGCAAAACAGCCGGGACAGGGAATTCACCCCTCCACTTT. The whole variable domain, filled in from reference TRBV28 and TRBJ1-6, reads DVKVTQSSRYLVKRTGEKVFLECVQDMDHENMFWYRQDPGLGLRLIYFSYDVKMKEKGDIPEGYSVSREKKERFSLILESASTNQTSMYLCASKTAGTGNSPLHFGNGTRLTVT.

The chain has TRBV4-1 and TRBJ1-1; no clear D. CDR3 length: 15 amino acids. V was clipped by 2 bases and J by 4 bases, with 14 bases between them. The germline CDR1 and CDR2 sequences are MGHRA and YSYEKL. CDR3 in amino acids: CASSQIAGSGTEAFF. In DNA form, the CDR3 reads TGCGCCAGCAGCCAAATTGCGGGGTCCGGCACTGAAGCTTTCTTT.

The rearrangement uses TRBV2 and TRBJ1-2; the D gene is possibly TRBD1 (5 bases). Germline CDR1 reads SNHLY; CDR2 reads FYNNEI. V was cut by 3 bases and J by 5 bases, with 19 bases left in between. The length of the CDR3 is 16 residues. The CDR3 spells CASSDRAGTGGYGYTF. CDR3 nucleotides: TGTGCCAGCAGTGACCGCGCCGGGACGGGCGGGTATGGCTACACCTTC.

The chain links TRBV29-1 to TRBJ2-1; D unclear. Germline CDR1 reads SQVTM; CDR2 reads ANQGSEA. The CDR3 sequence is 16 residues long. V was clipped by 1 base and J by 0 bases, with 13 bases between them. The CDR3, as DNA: TGCAGCGTTGAAGGGAACGGGTGGGGCTCCTACAATGAGCAGTTCTTC. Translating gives CSVEGNGWGSYNEQFF.